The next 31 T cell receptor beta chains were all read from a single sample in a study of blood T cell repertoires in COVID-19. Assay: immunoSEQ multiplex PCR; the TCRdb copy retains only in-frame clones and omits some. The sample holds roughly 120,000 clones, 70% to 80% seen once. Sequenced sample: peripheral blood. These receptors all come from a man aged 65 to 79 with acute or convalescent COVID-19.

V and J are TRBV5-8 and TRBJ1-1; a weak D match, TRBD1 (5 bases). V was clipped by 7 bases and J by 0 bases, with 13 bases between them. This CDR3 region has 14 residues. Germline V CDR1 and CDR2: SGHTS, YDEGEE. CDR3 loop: CASGWGVLNTEAFF. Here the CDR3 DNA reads TGTGCCAGCGGTTGGGGGGTCCTGAACACTGAAGCTTTCTTT.

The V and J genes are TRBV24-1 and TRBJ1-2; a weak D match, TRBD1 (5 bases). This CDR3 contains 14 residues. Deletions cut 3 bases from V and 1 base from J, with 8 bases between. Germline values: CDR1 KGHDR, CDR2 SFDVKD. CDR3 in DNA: TGTGCCACCAGTGATCGGACATTTAACTATGGCTACACCTTC. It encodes CATSDRTFNYGYTF.

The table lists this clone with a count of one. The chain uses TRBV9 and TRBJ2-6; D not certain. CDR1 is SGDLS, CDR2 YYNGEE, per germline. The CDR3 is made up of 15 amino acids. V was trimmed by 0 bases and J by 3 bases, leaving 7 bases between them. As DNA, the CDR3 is TGTGCCAGCAGCGTAGCCCCTTTTGGGGCCAACGTCCTGACTTTC. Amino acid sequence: CASSVAPFGANVLTF.

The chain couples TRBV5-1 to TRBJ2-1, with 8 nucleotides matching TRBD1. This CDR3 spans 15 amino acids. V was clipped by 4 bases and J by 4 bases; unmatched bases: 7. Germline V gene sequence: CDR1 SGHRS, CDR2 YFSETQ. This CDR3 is CASSDPGQAYNEQFF. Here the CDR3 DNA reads TGCGCCAGCAGCGACCCGGGACAGGCTTACAATGAGCAGTTCTTC.

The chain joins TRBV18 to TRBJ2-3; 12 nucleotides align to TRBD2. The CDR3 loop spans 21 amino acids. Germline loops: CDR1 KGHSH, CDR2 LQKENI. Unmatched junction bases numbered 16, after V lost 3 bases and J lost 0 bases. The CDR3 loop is CASSPRPPGLAGGPSTDTQYF. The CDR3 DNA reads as TGTGCCAGCTCACCTCGCCCCCCGGGGCTAGCGGGAGGGCCTAGCACAGATACGCAGTATTTT.

The CDR3 region is CASSLPGGADGNTIYF. CDR3 in DNA: TGTGCCAGCAGCTTGCCGGGGGGCGCGGATGGAAACACCATATATTTT. The chain recombines TRBV5-6 with TRBJ1-3; possibly TRBD1 for D (6 bases). The ends were cut back, 1 base at V and 3 bases at J, with 14 bases in the middle. From germline, CDR1 is SGHDT and CDR2 YYEEEE. This CDR3 has 16 amino acids.

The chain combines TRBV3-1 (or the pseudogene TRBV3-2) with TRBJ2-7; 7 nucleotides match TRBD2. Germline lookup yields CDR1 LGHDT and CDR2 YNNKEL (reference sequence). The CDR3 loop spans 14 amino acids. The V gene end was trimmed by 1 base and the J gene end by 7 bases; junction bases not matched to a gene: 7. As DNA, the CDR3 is TGTGCCAGCAGCCAAGGGGGCGGGGGTCTGGAGCAGTACTTC. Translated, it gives CASSQGGGGLEQYF.

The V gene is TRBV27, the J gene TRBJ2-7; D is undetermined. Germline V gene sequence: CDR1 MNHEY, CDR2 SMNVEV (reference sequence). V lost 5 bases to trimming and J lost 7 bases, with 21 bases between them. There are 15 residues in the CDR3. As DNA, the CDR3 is TGTGCCAGCAGTCCCCATTCGCCCTACGAGGTAGAGCAGTACTTC. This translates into CASSPHSPYEVEQYF.

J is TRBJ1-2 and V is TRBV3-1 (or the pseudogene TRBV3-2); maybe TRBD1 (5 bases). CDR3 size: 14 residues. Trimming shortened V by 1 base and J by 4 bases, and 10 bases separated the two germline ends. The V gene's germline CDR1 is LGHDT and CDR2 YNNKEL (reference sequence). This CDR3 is CASSQGQMPYGYTF. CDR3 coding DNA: TGTGCCAGCAGCCAAGGACAGATGCCCTATGGCTACACCTTC.

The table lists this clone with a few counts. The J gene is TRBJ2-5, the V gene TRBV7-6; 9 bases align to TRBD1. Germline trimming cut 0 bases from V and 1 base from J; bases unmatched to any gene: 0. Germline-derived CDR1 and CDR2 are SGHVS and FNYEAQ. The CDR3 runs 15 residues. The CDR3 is CASSLAGQGQETQYF. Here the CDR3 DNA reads TGTGCCAGCAGCTTAGCGGGACAGGGCCAAGAGACCCAGTACTTC. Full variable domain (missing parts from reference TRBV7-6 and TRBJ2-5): GAGVSQSPRYKVTKRGQDVALRCDPISGHVSLYWYRQALGQGPEFLTYFNYEAQQDKSGLPNDRFSAERPEGSISTLTIQRTEQRDSAMYRCASSLAGQGQETQYFGPGTRLLVL.

The CDR3 DNA reads TGTGCCAGCAGCTTGGGACTAGCGGGGCAAGAGACCCAGTACTTC. Protein: CASSLGLAGQETQYF. The chain carries TRBV5-6 and TRBJ2-5; 11 bases align to TRBD2. J was trimmed by 2 bases and V by 0 bases; bases with no gene match: 0. The germline gives CDR1 SGHDT, CDR2 YYEEEE. The length of the CDR3 is 15 residues.

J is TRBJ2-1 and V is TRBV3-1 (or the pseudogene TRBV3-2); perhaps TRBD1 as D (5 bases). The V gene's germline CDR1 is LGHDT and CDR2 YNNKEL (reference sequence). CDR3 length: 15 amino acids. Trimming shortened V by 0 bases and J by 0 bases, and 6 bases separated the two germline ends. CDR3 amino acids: CASSQDQGSYNEQFF. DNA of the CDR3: TGTGCCAGCAGCCAAGACCAGGGCTCCTACAATGAGCAGTTCTTC.

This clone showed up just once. CDR3 region: CASSAPGQGRIGELFF. As DNA, the CDR3 is TGCGCCAGCAGCGCGCCGGGACAGGGGAGGATCGGGGAGCTGTTTTTT. The J gene is TRBJ2-2, the V gene TRBV5-1, with 10 bases aligning to TRBD1. Germline assignment: CDR1 SGHRS and CDR2 YFSETQ. Trimming cost V 4 bases and J 7 bases; bases outside gene matches: 10. There are 16 residues in the CDR3.

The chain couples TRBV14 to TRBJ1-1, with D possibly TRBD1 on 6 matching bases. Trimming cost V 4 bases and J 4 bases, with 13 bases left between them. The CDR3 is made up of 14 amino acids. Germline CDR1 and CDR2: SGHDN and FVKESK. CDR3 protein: CASSPGVRGTEAFF. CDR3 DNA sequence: TGTGCCAGCAGCCCAGGGGTTAGAGGCACTGAAGCTTTCTTT.

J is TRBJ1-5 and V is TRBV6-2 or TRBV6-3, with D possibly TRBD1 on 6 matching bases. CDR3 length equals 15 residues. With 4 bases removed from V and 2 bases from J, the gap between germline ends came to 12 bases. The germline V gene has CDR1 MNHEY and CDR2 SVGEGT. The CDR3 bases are TGTGCCAGCAGTTGGTTCAGGGGTGGCAATCAGCCCCAGCATTTT. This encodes CASSWFRGGNQPQHF.

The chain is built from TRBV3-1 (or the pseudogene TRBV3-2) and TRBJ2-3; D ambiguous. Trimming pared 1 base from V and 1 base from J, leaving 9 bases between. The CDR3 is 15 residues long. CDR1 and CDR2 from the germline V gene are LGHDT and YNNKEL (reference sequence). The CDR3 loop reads CASSQGSAGTDTQYF. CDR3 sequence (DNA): TGTGCCAGCAGCCAAGGGTCGGCGGGCACAGATACGCAGTATTTT.

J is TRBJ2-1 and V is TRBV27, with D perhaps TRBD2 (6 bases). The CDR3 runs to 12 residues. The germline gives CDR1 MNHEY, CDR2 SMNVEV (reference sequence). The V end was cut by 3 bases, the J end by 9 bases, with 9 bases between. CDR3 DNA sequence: TGTGCCAGCAGTTTCCGACTAGGTGAGCAGTTCTTC. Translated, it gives CASSFRLGEQFF.

The CDR3 sequence is CAIQGAGTGELFF. DNA of the CDR3: TGTGCCATCCAGGGGGCGGGCACCGGGGAGCTGTTTTTT. This sequence joins TRBV10-3 and TRBJ2-2; 8 bases are shared with TRBD1. The J segment lost 4 bases and the V segment lost 8 bases, leaving 3 bases of the junction unmatched. Looked up from germline, CDR1 is ENHRY and CDR2 is SYGVKD. The CDR3 extends over 13 amino acids.

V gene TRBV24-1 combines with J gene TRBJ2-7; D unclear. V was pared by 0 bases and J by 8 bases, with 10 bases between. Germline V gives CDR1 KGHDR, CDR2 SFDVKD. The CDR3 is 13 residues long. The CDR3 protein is CATSDLNADKQYF. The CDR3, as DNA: TGTGCCACCAGTGATTTGAATGCCGACAAGCAGTACTTC.

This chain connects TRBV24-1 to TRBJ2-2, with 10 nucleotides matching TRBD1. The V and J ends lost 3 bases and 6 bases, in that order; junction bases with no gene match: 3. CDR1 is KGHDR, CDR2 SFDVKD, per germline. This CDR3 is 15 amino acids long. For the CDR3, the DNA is TGTGCCACCAGTGATGCGGGACAGGGGCCCGGGGAGCTGTTTTTT. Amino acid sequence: CATSDAGQGPGELFF.

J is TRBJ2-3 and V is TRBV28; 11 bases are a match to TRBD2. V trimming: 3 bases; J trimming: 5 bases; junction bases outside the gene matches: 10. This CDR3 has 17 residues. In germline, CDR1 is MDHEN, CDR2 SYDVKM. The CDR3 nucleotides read TGTGCCAGCAGTTTGGTGTTAGCGGGAGGGCCGGGAGATACGCAGTATTTT. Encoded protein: CASSLVLAGGPGDTQYF.

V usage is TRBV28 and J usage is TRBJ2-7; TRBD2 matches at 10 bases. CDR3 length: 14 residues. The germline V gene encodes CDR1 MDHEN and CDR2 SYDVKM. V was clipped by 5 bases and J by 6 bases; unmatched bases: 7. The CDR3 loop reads CASSVASGSSEQYF. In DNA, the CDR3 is TGTGCCAGCAGTGTGGCTAGCGGGAGTTCCGAGCAGTACTTC.

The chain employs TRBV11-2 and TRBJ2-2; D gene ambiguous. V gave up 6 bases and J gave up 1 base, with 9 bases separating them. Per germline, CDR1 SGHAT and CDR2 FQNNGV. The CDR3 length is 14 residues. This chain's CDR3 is CASSSLRNTGELFF. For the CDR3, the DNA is TGTGCCAGCAGTTCACTAAGGAACACCGGGGAGCTGTTTTTT.

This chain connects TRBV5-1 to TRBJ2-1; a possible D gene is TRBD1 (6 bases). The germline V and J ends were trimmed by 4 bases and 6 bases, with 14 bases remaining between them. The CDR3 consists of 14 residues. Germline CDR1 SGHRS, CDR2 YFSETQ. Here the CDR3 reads CASSGDNGFNEQFF. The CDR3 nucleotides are TGCGCCAGCAGCGGGGACAATGGGTTCAATGAGCAGTTCTTC. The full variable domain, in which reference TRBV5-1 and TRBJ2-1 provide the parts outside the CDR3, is KAGVTQTPRYLIKTRGQQVTLSCSPISGHRSVSWYQQTPGQGLQFLFEYFSETQRNKGNFPGRFSGRQFSNSRSEMNVSTLELGDSALYLCASSGDNGFNEQFFGPGTRLTVL.

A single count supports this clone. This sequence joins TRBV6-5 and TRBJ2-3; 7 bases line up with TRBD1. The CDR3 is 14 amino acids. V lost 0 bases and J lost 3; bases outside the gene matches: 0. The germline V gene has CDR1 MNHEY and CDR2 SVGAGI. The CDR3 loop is CASSYSDRTDTQYF. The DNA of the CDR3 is TGTGCCAGCAGTTACTCGGACAGGACAGATACGCAGTATTTT.

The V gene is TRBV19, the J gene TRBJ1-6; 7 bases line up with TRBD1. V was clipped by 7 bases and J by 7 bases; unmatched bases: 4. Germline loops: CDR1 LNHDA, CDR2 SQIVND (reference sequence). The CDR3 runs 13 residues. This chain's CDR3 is CASTTGANSPLHF. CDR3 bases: TGTGCCAGTACCACAGGGGCGAATTCACCCCTCCACTTT. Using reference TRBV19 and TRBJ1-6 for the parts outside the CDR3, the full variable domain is DGGITQSPKYLFRKEGQNVTLSCEQNLNHDAMYWYRQDPGQGLRLIYYSQIVNDFQKGDIAEGYSVSREKKESFPLTVTSAQKNPTAFYLCASTTGANSPLHFGNGTRLTVT.

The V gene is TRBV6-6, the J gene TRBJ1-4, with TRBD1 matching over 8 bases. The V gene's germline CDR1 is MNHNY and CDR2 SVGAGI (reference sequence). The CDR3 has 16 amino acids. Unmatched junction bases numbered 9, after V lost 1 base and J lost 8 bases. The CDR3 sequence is CASSYYGATGEEKLFF. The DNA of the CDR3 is TGTGCCAGCAGTTACTATGGCGCGACAGGGGAAGAAAAACTGTTTTTT.

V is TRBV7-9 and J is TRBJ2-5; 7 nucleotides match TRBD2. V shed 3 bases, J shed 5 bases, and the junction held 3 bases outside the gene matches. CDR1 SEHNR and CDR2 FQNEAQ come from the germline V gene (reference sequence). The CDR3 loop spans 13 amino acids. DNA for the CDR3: TGTGCCAGCAGCTTTCCCGGGGGGGAGACCCAGTACTTC. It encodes CASSFPGGETQYF.

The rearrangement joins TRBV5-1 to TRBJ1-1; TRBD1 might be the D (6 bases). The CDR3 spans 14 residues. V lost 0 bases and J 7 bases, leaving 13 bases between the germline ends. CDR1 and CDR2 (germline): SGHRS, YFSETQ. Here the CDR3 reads CASSLDGGRIEAFF. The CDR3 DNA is TGCGCCAGCAGCTTGGACGGGGGGCGAATTGAAGCTTTCTTT.

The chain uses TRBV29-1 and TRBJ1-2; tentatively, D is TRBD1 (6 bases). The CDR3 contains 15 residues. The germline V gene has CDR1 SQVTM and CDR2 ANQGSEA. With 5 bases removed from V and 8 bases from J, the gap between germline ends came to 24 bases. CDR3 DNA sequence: TGCAGCGTTCCCACGGGGGCAGGGACGGGAGGAGGCTACACCTTC. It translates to CSVPTGAGTGGGYTF.

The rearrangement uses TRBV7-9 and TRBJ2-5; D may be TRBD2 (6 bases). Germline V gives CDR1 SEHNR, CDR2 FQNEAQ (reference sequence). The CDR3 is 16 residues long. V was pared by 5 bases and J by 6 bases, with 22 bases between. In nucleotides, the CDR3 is TGTGCCAGCAGCCACCTGAGACTTGGCGGGGAAAAGACCCAGTACTTC. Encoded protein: CASSHLRLGGEKTQYF.